The 13 T cell receptor beta chains in this list originate from one sample, sequenced in a study of blood T cell repertoires in COVID-19. Clones were read by immunoSEQ multiplex PCR, and TCRdb kept only the in-frame ones, dropping some. Here the sample spans approximately 70,000 clones, 70% to 90% being singletons. Specimen: peripheral blood. The receptors come from a woman in her fifties or sixties with COVID-19, enrolled during active disease.

This clone was counted only a few times. The CDR3 DNA is TGTGCCAGCAGCTTTACAGGCTACGAGCAGTACTTC. Its protein is CASSFTGYEQYF. The chain carries TRBV11-2 and TRBJ2-7, with D tentatively TRBD1 (5 bases). Per germline, CDR1 SGHAT and CDR2 FQNNGV. V shed 3 bases and J shed 3 bases, with 6 bases lying between them. This CDR3 region has 12 residues. Supplemented by reference TRBV11-2 and TRBJ2-7, the full variable domain reads EAGVAQSPRYKIIEKRQSVAFWCNPISGHATLYWYQQILGQGPKLLIQFQNNGVVDDSQLPKDRFSAERLKGVDSTLKIQPAKLEDSAVYLCASSFTGYEQYFGPGTRLTVT.

This clone appeared once. The chain uses TRBV11-1 and TRBJ2-1; 10 nucleotides match TRBD2. J was trimmed by 6 bases and V by 3 bases; bases with no gene match: 8. Germline V gene sequence: CDR1 SGHAT, CDR2 FQDESV (reference sequence). The CDR3 totals 16 residues. The CDR3 reads CASSLVAGGQINEQFF. The CDR3 nucleotides read TGTGCCAGCAGCTTGGTAGCGGGAGGCCAGATCAATGAGCAGTTCTTC.

The chain uses TRBV11-2 and TRBJ1-6, with 8 bases lining up with TRBD1. The CDR3 totals 15 residues. V lost 1 base to trimming and J lost 7 bases; unmatched junction nucleotides: 3. Germline V lookup: CDR1 SGHAT, CDR2 FQNNGV. In DNA form, the CDR3 reads TGTGCCAGCAGCTTAGCAACAGGGGGGAATTCACCCCTCCACTTT. Protein: CASSLATGGNSPLHF.

This clone appeared a single time. The V call is TRBV7-9, the J call TRBJ2-1, with 12 bases fitting TRBD2. Germline values: CDR1 SEHNR, CDR2 FQNEAQ (reference sequence). The V segment lost 1 base and the J segment 4 bases; nucleotides outside the gene matches: 5. The CDR3 extends over 17 amino acids. CDR3 DNA sequence: TGTGCCAGCAGCTTAGGGTCTAGCGGGAGGGTTTACAATGAGCAGTTCTTC. Translating gives CASSLGSSGRVYNEQFF.

The rearrangement uses TRBV30 and TRBJ1-1, with D maybe TRBD1 (6 bases). The V gene's germline CDR1 is GTSNPN and CDR2 SVGIG (reference sequence). Between the trimmed V and J ends, which lost 0 bases and 8 bases, there was a span of 10 bases. The CDR3 totals 12 residues. The CDR3 region is CAWSVGGGEAFF. The CDR3, as DNA: TGTGCCTGGAGTGTCGGGGGGGGCGAAGCTTTCTTT. Variable domain in full (rest from reference TRBV30 and TRBJ1-1): SQTIHQWPATLVQPVGSPLSLECTVEGTSNPNLYWYRQAAGRGLQLLFYSVGIGQISSEVPQNLSASRPQDRQFILSSKKLLLSDSGFYLCAWSVGGGEAFFGQGTRLTVV.

J is TRBJ2-4 and V is TRBV4-2, with 11 nucleotides matching TRBD2. Germline CDR1 LGHNA, CDR2 YNFKEQ. The V segment lost 4 bases and the J segment 11 bases; nucleotides outside the gene matches: 7. The CDR3 runs 14 residues. CDR3 nucleotides: TGTGCCAGCAGCCTAGGTCCGACTAGCGGGGTTCAGTACTTC. Its translation: CASSLGPTSGVQYF.

The J gene is TRBJ2-3, the V gene TRBV28, with a tentative D call TRBD1 (5 bases). This CDR3 spans 11 amino acids. CDR1 MDHEN and CDR2 SYDVKM come from the germline V gene. The germline V and J ends were trimmed by 5 bases and 11 bases, with 11 bases remaining between them. CDR3 bases: TGTGCCAGCAGTGAGATGGGGCGGCAGTATTTT. It encodes CASSEMGRQYF.

The chain couples TRBV6-5 to TRBJ1-1; 7 nucleotides line up with TRBD1. The V gene's germline CDR1 is MNHEY and CDR2 SVGAGI. The CDR3 is 13 residues long. Losses at the gene ends were 6 bases for V and 4 bases for J; bases not matched to a gene: 5. The CDR3 coding sequence is TGTGCCAGCAGGCGACAGGGATTCACTGAAGCTTTCTTT. As protein: CASRRQGFTEAFF.

CDR3: CASSPSGEGENQPQHF. CDR3 coding DNA: TGTGCCAGCAGTCCCTCGGGTGAGGGGGAGAATCAGCCCCAGCATTTT. The genes are TRBV28 and TRBJ1-5; the D gene is possibly TRBD1 (6 bases). Germline CDR1 is MDHEN and CDR2 is SYDVKM. Trimming took 5 bases from V and 4 from J, leaving 18 bases between them. This CDR3 is built from 16 residues.

V gene TRBV18 combines with J gene TRBJ2-5; TRBD2 is a possible D gene (6 bases). Trimming took off 2 bases at V and 5 bases at J, with 9 bases between the two ends. This CDR3 region has 13 residues. Germline V gives CDR1 KGHSH, CDR2 LQKENI. DNA of the CDR3: TGTGCCAGCTCACCATCCAGCGGGGAGACCCAGTACTTC. This sequence encodes CASSPSSGETQYF.

The chain links TRBV3-1 (or the pseudogene TRBV3-2) to TRBJ1-5; D is uncertain. The CDR3 is made up of 15 amino acids. V gave up 10 bases and J gave up 3 bases, with 19 bases separating them. CDR1 LGHDT and CDR2 YNNKEL come from the germline V gene (reference sequence). CDR3 amino acids: CATTRTRNLNQPQHF. The CDR3 DNA reads TGTGCCACTACCCGTACCAGGAACCTCAATCAGCCCCAGCATTTT.

The genes are TRBV29-1 and TRBJ2-7, with 7 bases identical to TRBD2. The CDR3 runs 15 residues. The V gene end was trimmed by 3 bases and the J gene end by 5 bases; junction bases not matched to a gene: 13. Germline CDR1 and CDR2: SQVTM and ANQGSEA. The CDR3: CSVDGRGSGSDEQYF. The CDR3 bases are TGCAGCGTTGATGGTCGCGGGAGTGGGTCGGACGAGCAGTACTTC.

The gene calls are TRBV19 and TRBJ2-3; D call uncertain. Trimming took 7 bases from V and 6 from J, leaving 8 bases between them. The germline CDR1 and CDR2 sequences are LNHDA and SQIVND (reference sequence). This CDR3 is built from 11 residues. The CDR3 region has the DNA TGTGCCAGTACCAACACGGATACGCAGTATTTT. Its translation: CASTNTDTQYF.